The next 23 T cell receptor beta chains were all read from a single sample in a study of multiple sclerosis patients with progressive multifocal leukoencephalopathy. Clones were sequenced by immunoSEQ multiplex PCR, and TCRdb holds only the in-frame ones, with some missing. This table has approximately 35,000 clones, roughly 90% appearing once. Sample time point: time of PML onset. The starting material was PBMCs, obtained from a patient treated with natalizumab. The receptors derive from a human donor with progressive multifocal leukoencephalopathy.

V is TRBV14 and J is TRBJ2-7; D call uncertain. V lost 2 bases and J 7 bases, leaving 18 bases between the germline ends. Germline V gene lookup returns CDR1 SGHDN and CDR2 FVKESK. The CDR3 has 15 amino acids. In DNA, the CDR3 is TGTGCCAGCAGCCAACCCGGGTCCCTTTTGAGGGAGCAGTACTTC. It is translated as CASSQPGSLLREQYF. The full variable domain, rest sourced from reference TRBV14 and TRBJ2-7, is EAGVTQFPSHSVIEKGQTVTLRCDPISGHDNLYWYRRVMGKEIKFLLHFVKESKQDESGMPNNRFLAERTGGTYSTLKVQPAELEDSGVYFCASSQPGSLLREQYFGPGTRLTVT.

This chain connects TRBV5-1 to TRBJ2-2; TRBD2 matches 8 bases. Germline CDR1 reads SGHRS; CDR2 reads YFSETQ. The CDR3 is 14 amino acids. The junction had 3 bases not matched to a gene; V was cut back by 2 bases and J by 6 bases. CDR3: CASSLQAGAGELFF. The CDR3 DNA follows: TGCGCCAGCAGCTTACAAGCGGGAGCCGGGGAGCTGTTTTTT.

This clone has a single count. The V gene is TRBV9, the J gene TRBJ1-1; 7 bases map to TRBD1. Unmatched junction bases numbered 6, after V lost 5 bases and J lost 2 bases. In germline, CDR1 is SGDLS, CDR2 YYNGEE. The CDR3 extends over 14 amino acids. CDR3 amino acids: CASRSGTANTEAFF. The CDR3 region has the DNA TGTGCCAGCAGGTCCGGGACAGCAAACACTGAAGCTTTCTTT.

V is TRBV4-3 and J is TRBJ2-3; D unclear. The CDR3 spans 14 residues. Trimming took off 0 bases at V and 3 bases at J, with 7 bases between the two ends. CDR1 and CDR2 (germline): LGHNA, YSLEER. The CDR3 sequence is CASSQDTATDTQYF. The CDR3 DNA reads TGCGCCAGCAGCCAAGATACCGCGACAGATACGCAGTATTTT.

The chain couples TRBV7-2 to TRBJ2-1; the match to TRBD2 covers 13 bases. Germline V lookup: CDR1 SGHTA, CDR2 FQGNSA. The CDR3 loop spans 17 amino acids. Trimming at V came to 1 base and at J to 7 bases, leaving 7 bases not matched to a gene. Here the CDR3 DNA reads TGTGCCAGCAGCTTAGTCCGACTAGCGGGAGGTATTAATGAGCAGTTCTTC. This encodes CASSLVRLAGGINEQFF.

V gene TRBV4-3 combines with J gene TRBJ2-5; the D call may be TRBD1 or TRBD2 (5 bases each). The last part of the DNA fits TRBJ2-7 better; the J call may be wrong. Germline V gives CDR1 LGHNA, CDR2 YSLEER. This CDR3 is built from 15 residues. The CDR3 DNA reads as TGCGCCAGCAGCCAAGACAAGGGGACCCTCACCGAGCAGTACTTC. It is translated as CASSQDKGTLTEQYF.

The rearrangement links TRBV5-1 to TRBJ2-2; TRBD2 agrees at 10 bases. Germline CDR1 and CDR2: SGHRS and YFSETQ. The ends lost 4 bases at V and 10 bases at J; junction bases unmatched: 10. CDR3 length: 15 amino acids. CDR3 sequence: CASSTDKREGAELFF. The CDR3 DNA reads as TGCGCCAGCAGCACCGACAAGCGGGAGGGCGCGGAGCTGTTTTTT.

The CDR3: CASSLNRGLNTEAFF. CDR3 nucleotide sequence: TGTGCCAGCAGTTTAAACCGCGGTCTCAACACTGAAGCTTTCTTT. The chain combines TRBV28 with TRBJ1-1, with D hard to call. With 2 bases removed from V and 2 bases from J, the gap between germline ends came to 12 bases. Germline CDR1 and CDR2: MDHEN and SYDVKM. The CDR3 is made up of 15 amino acids.

The V and J genes are TRBV4-1 and TRBJ2-5; D gene ambiguous. Near its end, the DNA agrees better with TRBJ2-7, so the J call may be wrong. The CDR3 consists of 16 residues. In germline, CDR1 is MGHRA, CDR2 YSYEKL. The DNA for the CDR3 is TGCGCCAGCAGCCACAACCTCGGTCTCCAGCAATACGAGCAGTACTTC. Protein: CASSHNLGLQQYEQYF.

The V and J genes are TRBV6-1 and TRBJ1-2; 9 bases align to TRBD1. From germline, CDR1 is MNHNS and CDR2 SASEGT. The length of the CDR3 is 15 residues. The V and J ends lost 0 bases and 4 bases, in that order; junction bases with no gene match: 3. CDR3 nucleotide sequence: TGTGCCAGCAGTGAAGCGTGGGACAGGGTCTATGGCTACACCTTC. It encodes CASSEAWDRVYGYTF.

This chain links TRBV28 with TRBJ1-2; possible D gene TRBD1, 6 bases. The CDR3 consists of 13 residues. Trimming took 8 bases from V and 7 from J, leaving 17 bases between them. In germline, CDR1 is MDHEN, CDR2 SYDVKM. The CDR3 DNA follows: TGTGCCAGCGTCTGGCAGGGGAATGTTGGCTACACCTTC. This codes for CASVWQGNVGYTF.

This clone has a single count. The chain combines TRBV10-3 with TRBJ1-1, with 7 nucleotides matching TRBD1. This CDR3 is built from 13 residues. V gave up 7 bases and J gave up 4 bases; unmatched junction bases: 6. Germline V gene lookup returns CDR1 ENHRY and CDR2 SYGVKD. CDR3 sequence (DNA): TGTGCCATCAACGGAGGGGGCGGCACTGAAGCTTTCTTT. It is translated as CAINGGGGTEAFF.

The chain joins TRBV27 to TRBJ1-1; D remains ambiguous. Trimming removed 3 bases at V and 4 bases at J, with 12 bases between. Germline CDR1 is MNHEY and CDR2 is SMNVEV (reference sequence). The CDR3 totals 14 residues. CDR3 in DNA: TGTGCCAGCAGTTTGAAAGTGGTGGGCACTGAAGCTTTCTTT. It is translated as CASSLKVVGTEAFF.

The V gene is TRBV7-6, the J gene TRBJ2-1; no clear D gene. V lost 1 base and J lost 5, with 9 bases in between. Germline CDR1 and CDR2: SGHVS and FNYEAQ. CDR3 length equals 14 residues. CDR3 amino acids: CASSLGSRDNEQFF. CDR3 sequence (DNA): TGTGCCAGCAGCTTAGGATCACGTGACAATGAGCAGTTCTTC.

The gene calls are TRBV5-1 and TRBJ2-7, with a weak D call TRBD1 (6 bases). The CDR3 is 13 amino acids. The V gene's germline CDR1 is SGHRS and CDR2 YFSETQ. V shed 4 bases and J shed 3 bases, with 11 bases lying between them. The CDR3 is CASSTGQFYEQYF. Written as DNA, the CDR3 is TGCGCCAGCAGCACCGGACAGTTCTACGAGCAGTACTTC.

V is TRBV5-1 and J is TRBJ2-7; perhaps TRBD1 as D (6 bases). The V gene lost 2 bases and the J gene lost 6 bases, with 9 bases spanning the gap. Germline lookup yields CDR1 SGHRS and CDR2 YFSETQ. The CDR3 length is 12 residues. CDR3 residues: CASSFGGGEQYF. The CDR3 DNA is TGCGCCAGCAGCTTTGGGGGCGGCGAGCAGTACTTC.

CDR3 sequence (DNA): TGTGCCAGCAGCCGCCGGTTGGGACAGACAGGTAGAGAGACCCAGTACTTC. Protein: CASSRRLGQTGRETQYF. The V gene is TRBV27, the J gene TRBJ2-5, with 7 bases identical to TRBD1. J was trimmed by 4 bases and V by 6 bases; bases with no gene match: 17. Per germline, CDR1 MNHEY and CDR2 SMNVEV (reference sequence). The CDR3 runs to 17 residues.

The J gene is TRBJ1-5, the V gene TRBV7-9, with unresolved D. The CDR3 runs to 14 residues. The germline V gene encodes CDR1 SEHNR and CDR2 FQNEAQ (reference sequence). The V gene lost 1 base and the J gene lost 3 bases, with 7 bases spanning the gap. The CDR3 DNA reads as TGTGCCAGCAGCTTAGGCCAACTCAATCAGCCCCAGCATTTT. Protein sequence: CASSLGQLNQPQHF.

V and J are TRBV18 and TRBJ2-2; D is ambiguous. Trimming cost V 3 bases and J 2 bases, with 7 bases left between them. The germline gives CDR1 KGHSH, CDR2 LQKENI. The CDR3 totals 14 residues. The DNA of the CDR3 is TGTGCCAGCTCACCCCTAACAAACACCGGGGAGCTGTTTTTT. It codes for CASSPLTNTGELFF.

The chain has TRBV5-1 and TRBJ2-3; 7 positions agree with TRBD1. This CDR3 has 16 amino acids. The V gene's germline CDR1 is SGHRS and CDR2 YFSETQ. The V gene end was trimmed by 2 bases and the J gene end by 3 bases; junction bases not matched to a gene: 9. DNA for the CDR3: TGCGCCAGCAGCTTTTTACCGGGACAGACGACAGATACGCAGTATTTT. Encoded protein: CASSFLPGQTTDTQYF.

A few counts support this clone. The chain joins TRBV21-1 to TRBJ2-1. TRBV21-1 is a listed pseudogene. The CDR3 sequence is 12 residues long. CDR3 sequence: CASAGRRNEQFF. DNA for the CDR3: TGTGCCAGCGCCGGCCGAAGAAATGAGCAGTTCTTC.

This clone showed up just once. The chain links TRBV27 to TRBJ2-7; D not certain. CDR1 and CDR2 from the germline V gene are MNHEY and SMNVEV (reference sequence). This CDR3 region has 16 residues. V lost 8 bases to trimming and J lost 3 bases, with 23 bases between them. The CDR3 coding sequence is TGTGCCAGCCCGGCCCCCCAGACATCTGAAAACTACGAGCAGTACTTC. This codes for CASPAPQTSENYEQYF.

The chain is built from TRBV7-9 and TRBJ1-1; 9 nucleotides line up with TRBD1. Germline values: CDR1 SEHNR, CDR2 FQNEAQ (reference sequence). With 6 bases clipped from V and 3 bases from J, the junction kept 5 bases outside the gene matches. This CDR3 region has 14 residues. CDR3 region: CASRGQGWDTEAFF. Here the CDR3 DNA reads TGTGCCAGCAGGGGACAGGGTTGGGACACTGAAGCTTTCTTT.